These T cell receptor beta chains were read from a single sample in a study of T cells in Graves' hyperthyroidism and ophthalmopathy. From the multiplex PCR reads, TCRdb called clonotypes with MiXCR, one entry per CDR3 protein. The data hold 300,000 to 400,000 distinct CDR3 sequences, with about 15% observed a single time. The sample was blood. The receptors derive from a young woman with Graves' hyperthyroidism. The CDR3 runs from the conserved cysteine through the conserved F or W. A D gene is named only where the DNA matches it firmly. Some rows have no size entry. The others give once, few or many, or a class for an expanded clone.

clone_size	v_call	j_call	d_call	cdr3_aa	cdr3_nt
many	TRBV13	TRBJ1-6	.	CASSFGRGGSPLHF	TGTGCCAGCAGCTTTGGCAGGGGAGGTTCACCCCTCCACTTT
many	TRBV7-2	TRBJ2-7	TRBD1	CASRARTGPYEQYF	TGTGCCAGCAGAGCCCGGACAGGTCCCTACGAGCAGTACTTC
many	TRBV3-1	TRBJ2-7	.	CASSQGRLPTYEQYF	TGTGCCAGCAGCCAAGGTAGACTACCTACCTACGAGCAGTACTTC
.	TRBV19	TRBJ1-2	.	CASSSQSGTGYTF	TGTGCCAGTAGTTCACAGTCCGGGACAGGCTACACCTTC
.	TRBV6-2/TRBV6-3	TRBJ2-3	TRBD2	CASRRLAGGPDTQYF	TGTGCCAGCAGACGACTAGCGGGAGGGCCAGATACGCAGTATTTT
few	TRBV6-2/TRBV6-3	TRBJ1-2	.	CASSYSPRVYGYTF	TGTGCCAGCAGTTACTCGCCCAGGGTCTATGGCTACACCTTC
.	TRBV6-1	TRBJ2-5	TRBD2	CASRKAGGGETQYF	TGTGCCAGCAGGAAGGCGGGAGGCGGTGAGACCCAGTACTTC
many	TRBV2	TRBJ2-3	.	CASSNGLPRTDTQYF	TGTGCCAGCAGTAACGGACTCCCCCGCACAGATACGCAGTATTTT
few	TRBV5-5	TRBJ2-1	TRBD2	CASSLLSGNYNKQFF	TGTGCCAGCAGCTTGCTTAGCGGGAATTACAATAAGCAGTTCTTC
few	TRBV4-2	TRBJ2-1	TRBD1	CASSQEGQGGYNEQFF	TGTGCCAGCAGCCAAGAGGGACAGGGGGGATACAATGAGCAGTTCTTC
few	TRBV18	TRBJ1-5	TRBD1	CASSPSGGEPQHF	TGTGCCAGCTCACCATCAGGGGGTGAGCCCCAGCATTTT
.	TRBV30	TRBJ2-1	.	CAWSVALEQFF	TGTGCCTGGAGTGTGGCGTTAGAGCAGTTCTTC
few	TRBV5-1	TRBJ2-7	.	CASSLRTGGHYEQYF	TGCGCCAGCAGCTTGCGGACTGGCGGGCACTACGAGCAGTACTTC